What follows are 15 T cell receptor beta chains derived from one specimen sequenced in a study of long-term antiretroviral therapy in people with HIV. Investigators performed immunoSEQ version v3.0 at survey level. Assay: immunoSEQ multiplex PCR; the TCRdb copy retains only in-frame clones and omits some. The sample includes 17,000 or so clones, 90% to 95% of them seen just once. The sequences come from unsorted PBMCs, collected 0.3 years after starting antiretroviral therapy. All receptors come from a man aged 60 to 75 with HIV.

The chain has TRBV27 and TRBJ1-1; 7 nucleotides line up with TRBD1. V shed 4 bases, J shed 3 bases, and the junction held 5 bases outside the gene matches. This CDR3 spans 14 amino acids. The germline gives CDR1 MNHEY, CDR2 SMNVEV (reference sequence). The CDR3 region has the DNA TGTGCCAGCAGTTCCTGGACAGGCCACACTGAAGCTTTCTTT. Translated: CASSSWTGHTEAFF.

The chain combines TRBV7-3 with TRBJ1-5; D is perhaps TRBD1 (6 bases). Per the germline V gene, CDR1 is SGHTA and CDR2 is FQGTGA. This CDR3 is built from 15 residues. Trimming stripped 3 bases from V and 6 bases from J, with 15 bases between. CDR3 loop: CASSFTARGGQPQHF. The CDR3 nucleotides are TGTGCCAGCAGCTTTACGGCCAGGGGTGGTCAGCCCCAGCATTTT.

V gene TRBV10-3 combines with J gene TRBJ2-1; 7 positions match TRBD1. V gave up 8 bases and J gave up 6 bases; unmatched junction bases: 10. There are 14 residues in the CDR3. Germline V gene sequence: CDR1 ENHRY, CDR2 SYGVKD. CDR3 bases: TGTGCCATCCGCCCCGATTCAGGGGGCAATGAGCAGTTCTTC. As protein: CAIRPDSGGNEQFF.

The rearrangement links TRBV5-5 to TRBJ2-5; no firm D call. Trimming cost V 1 base and J 5 bases, with 6 bases left between them. The CDR3 has 12 residues. Germline V gene lookup returns CDR1 SGHKS and CDR2 YYEKEE (reference sequence). The CDR3 region is CASSLFQETQYF. CDR3 nucleotides: TGTGCCAGCAGCTTGTTCCAGGAGACCCAGTACTTC.

The CDR3 region has the DNA TGCGCCAGCAGCCAATCTACGACGACCTATAATTCACCCCTCCACTTT. This encodes CASSQSTTTYNSPLHF. The chain joins TRBV4-1 to TRBJ1-6; no firm D call. Looked up from germline, CDR1 is MGHRA and CDR2 is YSYEKL. V lost 2 bases to trimming and J lost 2 bases, with 10 bases between them. The CDR3 sequence is 16 residues long.

This chain joins TRBV15 and TRBJ2-1; possible D gene TRBD1, 6 bases. CDR1 and CDR2 (germline): LNHNV, YYDKDF (reference sequence). This CDR3 has 17 residues. Trimming stripped 1 base from V and 7 bases from J, with 20 bases between. The CDR3 loop reads CATSRGKGEGQGNEQFF. The CDR3 coding sequence is TGTGCCACCAGCAGAGGGAAGGGGGAAGGCCAGGGGAATGAGCAGTTCTTC.

The V gene is TRBV29-1, the J gene TRBJ1-1; 9 nucleotides line up with TRBD1. Germline trimming cut 6 bases from V and 11 bases from J; bases unmatched to any gene: 10. This CDR3 is 12 amino acids long. The germline V gene has CDR1 SQVTM and CDR2 ANQGSEA. The CDR3 DNA reads TGCAGCGTGGTCCCGGGACAGGGTCGGGCTTTCTTT. It specifies CSVVPGQGRAFF.

As to this clone: An end of the junction differs from the germline gene, which may be a read error. The chain joins TRBV7-9 to TRBJ2-7, with 9 bases matching TRBD1. Per germline, CDR1 SEHNR and CDR2 FQNEAQ (reference sequence). The CDR3 length is 15 residues. CDR3 in amino acids: CASSLLGTGSSEQYF. DNA of the CDR3: TGTGCCAGCAGCTTATTAGGGACAGGGTCCTCCGAGCAGTACTTC.

The CDR3 spells CASSRDRFSYEQYF. In DNA, the CDR3 is TGTGCCAGCAGCCGGGACAGATTCTCCTACGAGCAGTACTTC. The chain carries TRBV11-3 and TRBJ2-7; 7 positions match TRBD1. V was pared by 5 bases and J by 0 bases, with 4 bases of the junction left unmatched. The CDR3 has 14 residues. CDR1 SGHNT and CDR2 YENEEA come from the germline V gene.

CDR3 sequence reads: CASSGTPVGETQYF. The CDR3 nucleotides read TGTGCCAGCAGCGGGACTCCAGTCGGAGAGACCCAGTACTTC. The V and J genes are TRBV6-1 and TRBJ2-5; D might be TRBD2 (6 bases). CDR1 is MNHNS and CDR2 is SASEGT in the germline V gene. The CDR3 is made up of 14 amino acids. V lost 6 bases, J lost 4 bases, and 15 bases lay in between.

DNA for the CDR3: TGTGCCAGTAGTTCCGGGTTGGGGTTTGGAGCGGGGGCGAGGGATGAGCAGTTCTTC. Translating gives CASSSGLGFGAGARDEQFF. The chain joins TRBV19 to TRBJ2-1; 8 bases are shared with TRBD2. Trimming took 5 bases from V and 8 from J; bases not matched to a gene: 23. The CDR3 consists of 19 residues. Germline lookup yields CDR1 LNHDA and CDR2 SQIVND (reference sequence). The whole variable domain, remainder taken from reference TRBV19 and TRBJ2-1, is DGGITQSPKYLFRKEGQNVTLSCEQNLNHDAMYWYRQDPGQGLRLIYYSQIVNDFQKGDIAEGYSVSREKKESFPLTVTSAQKNPTAFYLCASSSGLGFGAGARDEQFFGPGTRLTVL.

The V call is TRBV7-9, the J call TRBJ1-4, with 9 nucleotides matching TRBD1. V trimming: 5 bases; J trimming: 5 bases; junction bases outside the gene matches: 6. This CDR3 has 15 amino acids. Germline assignment: CDR1 SEHNR and CDR2 FQNEAQ (reference sequence). CDR3 sequence (DNA): TGTGCCAGCAGCACCACCGGGACAGGGAATGAAAAACTGTTTTTT. Residues: CASSTTGTGNEKLFF.

V gene TRBV11-1 combines with J gene TRBJ2-7; the match to TRBD1 covers 7 bases. Unmatched junction bases numbered 1, after V lost 1 base and J lost 1 base. The CDR3 sequence is 14 residues long. CDR1 SGHAT and CDR2 FQDESV come from the germline V gene (reference sequence). CDR3 sequence: CASSLGGQSYEQYF. DNA of the CDR3: TGTGCCAGCAGCTTAGGGGGACAGTCCTACGAGCAGTACTTC.

This clone was observed once. The chain employs TRBV28 and TRBJ1-1; a weak D match, TRBD1 (6 bases). V lost 2 bases and J lost 3, with 16 bases in between. CDR1 is MDHEN, CDR2 SYDVKM, per germline. The CDR3 runs to 16 residues. The DNA of the CDR3 is TGTGCCAGCAGTTTAGATACGCGCCGGGGGCACACTGAAGCTTTCTTT. This gives the protein CASSLDTRRGHTEAFF.

This clone was picked up one time. The chain is built from TRBV2 and TRBJ1-2; no reliable D call. Germline CDR1 SNHLY, CDR2 FYNNEI. CDR3 length: 13 residues. V was trimmed by 7 bases and J by 4 bases, leaving 13 bases between them. The CDR3 loop is CASNEGTAYGYTF. Written as DNA, the CDR3 is TGTGCCAGCAATGAGGGAACAGCCTATGGCTACACCTTC.